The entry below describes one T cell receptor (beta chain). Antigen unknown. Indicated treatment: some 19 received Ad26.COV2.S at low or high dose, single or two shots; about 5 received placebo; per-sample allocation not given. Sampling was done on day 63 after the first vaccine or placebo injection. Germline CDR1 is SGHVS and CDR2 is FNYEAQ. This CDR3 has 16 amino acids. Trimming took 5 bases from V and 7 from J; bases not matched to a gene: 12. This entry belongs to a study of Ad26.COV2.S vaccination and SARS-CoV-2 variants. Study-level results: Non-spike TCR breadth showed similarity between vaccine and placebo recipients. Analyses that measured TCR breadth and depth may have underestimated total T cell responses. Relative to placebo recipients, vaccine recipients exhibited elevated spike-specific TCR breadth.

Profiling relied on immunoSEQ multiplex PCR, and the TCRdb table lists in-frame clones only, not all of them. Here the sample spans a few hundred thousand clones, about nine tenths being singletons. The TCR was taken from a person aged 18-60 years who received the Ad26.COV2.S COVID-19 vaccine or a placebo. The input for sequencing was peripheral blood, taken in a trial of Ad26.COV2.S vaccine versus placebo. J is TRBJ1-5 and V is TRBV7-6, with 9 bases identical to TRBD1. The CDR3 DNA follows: TGTGCCAGCAGCCCCAGGGGGGACAGGGATGACCAGCCCCAGCATTTT. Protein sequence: CASSPRGDRDDQPQHF. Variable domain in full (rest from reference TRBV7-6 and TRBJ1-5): GAGVSQSPRYKVTKRGQDVALRCDPISGHVSLYWYRQALGQGPEFLTYFNYEAQQDKSGLPNDRFSAERPEGSISTLTIQRTEQRDSAMYRCASSPRGDRDDQPQHFGDGTRLSIL.